Here is one TCR beta chain with its context. Its antigen is unknown. Coverage ceases 3 residues before the CDR3 finishes, and the germline J gene fills in the end. V trimming: 4 bases; J trimming: 10 bases; junction bases outside the gene matches: 9. The germline V gene has CDR1 MRHNA and CDR2 SNTAGT. The CDR3 covers 15 residues. The sample comes from a study of Tregs in tolerant kidney transplant recipients. Turning to the study itself: Mixed chimerism was transient after nonmyeloablative marrow transplants from related graft donors.

Broader study findings: This study did not directly address biological reproducibility. Expanding Tregs on activated donor B cells appeared to best identify donor-specific TCRbeta clones.

Sequencing was performed with immunoSEQ multiplex PCR; in TCRdb, only in-frame clones are kept and a portion is missing. The sample data list tens of thousands of clones. This specimen was CD4+ T cells from blood, taken before the transplant. The sequence was obtained from a human donor who received a combined kidney and bone marrow transplant. The chain uses TRBV6-4 and TRBJ1-6; the match to TRBD1 covers 8 bases. CDR3 in amino acids: CASSGPRTGRSPLHF. The CDR3 DNA, read in part, is TGTGCCAGCAGTGGCCCCCGGACAGGGAGGTCACCC.